The rows below give T cell receptor beta chains drawn from one sample of a study of beta chain features in type 1 diabetes. Measured with immunoSEQ multiplex PCR; TCRdb has only the in-frame clones, and not every one. Of about 410,000 clones detected, over 11% appear once; the ten largest clones hold roughly 0.038%. The specimen sequenced was naive CD4+ T cells from blood. Every receptor here comes from a young man in good health. The CDR3 runs from the conserved cysteine through the conserved F or W. Each record gives: clone size, D gene, V gene, J gene, CDR3 length, CDR3 DNA, CDR3 protein. The D gene is left open where the match is weak. Part of the rows lack a size; the others show once, few, many or a class for expanded clones.

abundance: -
d_gene: -
v_gene: TRBV18
j_gene: TRBJ2-1
len: 13
CDR3nt: TGTGCCAGCTCACCACGGGCTAGTGATGAGCAGTTCTTC
CDR3aa: CASSPRASDEQFF

abundance: -
d_gene: TRBD1
v_gene: TRBV6-4
j_gene: TRBJ1-6
len: 14
CDR3nt: TGTGCCAGCAGCCAGAGGGGGCAAAATTCACCCCTCCACTTT
CDR3aa: CASSQRGQNSPLHF

abundance: few
d_gene: -
v_gene: TRBV13
j_gene: TRBJ2-7
len: 12
CDR3nt: TGTGCCAGCAGCTCTAACATCTACGAGCAGTACTTC
CDR3aa: CASSSNIYEQYF

abundance: -
d_gene: -
v_gene: TRBV4-3
j_gene: TRBJ2-7
len: 14
CDR3nt: TGCGCCAGCAGCCAAGTAACGGGGACCTACGAGCAGTACTTC
CDR3aa: CASSQVTGTYEQYF

abundance: few
d_gene: TRBD1
v_gene: TRBV7-9
j_gene: TRBJ2-7
len: 12
CDR3nt: TGTGCCAGCCGACAGGGGCTGGGCGAGCAGTACTTC
CDR3aa: CASRQGLGEQYF

abundance: few
d_gene: -
v_gene: TRBV30
j_gene: TRBJ1-5
len: 11
CDR3nt: TGTGCCTGGATTATTAGTCAGCCCCAGCATTTT
CDR3aa: CAWIISQPQHF

abundance: few
d_gene: -
v_gene: TRBV30
j_gene: TRBJ2-1
len: 16
CDR3nt: TGTGCCTCTAAACCCTGGACTCCGAGCTCCTACAATGAGCAGTTCTTC
CDR3aa: CASKPWTPSSYNEQFF

abundance: few
d_gene: TRBD1
v_gene: TRBV5-1
j_gene: TRBJ1-4
len: 14
CDR3nt: TGCGCCAGCAGCTTCGACAGGGGTGATGAAAAACTGTTTTTT
CDR3aa: CASSFDRGDEKLFF

abundance: few
d_gene: TRBD2
v_gene: TRBV7-2
j_gene: TRBJ2-7
len: 15
CDR3nt: TGTGCCAGCAGCTTGACTAGCGGGGAGCGCTACGAGCAGTACTTC
CDR3aa: CASSLTSGERYEQYF

abundance: -
d_gene: -
v_gene: TRBV27
j_gene: TRBJ1-1
len: 13
CDR3nt: TGTGCCAGCAGCGACAGAGTGAACACTGAAGCTTTCTTT
CDR3aa: CASSDRVNTEAFF

abundance: few
d_gene: TRBD1
v_gene: TRBV4-3
j_gene: TRBJ1-2
len: 16
CDR3nt: TGCGCCAGCAGCCAAGACACAGGGGGGACTCTCTATGGCTACACCTTC
CDR3aa: CASSQDTGGTLYGYTF

abundance: -
d_gene: -
v_gene: TRBV28
j_gene: TRBJ1-2
len: 13
CDR3nt: TGTGCCAGCAGTTTTCGACAGGCCGGTGGCTACACCTTC
CDR3aa: CASSFRQAGGYTF

abundance: -
d_gene: TRBD1
v_gene: TRBV11-2
j_gene: TRBJ2-5
len: 15
CDR3nt: TGTGCCAGCAGCTTAGCTCCAGGACAGGGAGAGACCCAGTACTTC
CDR3aa: CASSLAPGQGETQYF

abundance: -
d_gene: -
v_gene: TRBV9
j_gene: TRBJ2-7
len: 14
CDR3nt: TGTGCCAGCAGCGTAGGAGTTAAAACCTACGAGCAGTACTTC
CDR3aa: CASSVGVKTYEQYF

abundance: few
d_gene: -
v_gene: TRBV10-3
j_gene: TRBJ2-3
len: 15
CDR3nt: TGTGCCATCAGTGACGGTCCTCCTAGCACAGATACGCAGTATTTT
CDR3aa: CAISDGPPSTDTQYF

abundance: few
d_gene: -
v_gene: TRBV29-1
j_gene: TRBJ2-1
len: 15
CDR3nt: TGCAGCGTTTCAGCCTTAGTAAGCTCCTACAATGAGCAGTTCTTC
CDR3aa: CSVSALVSSYNEQFF

abundance: -
d_gene: TRBD2
v_gene: TRBV10-3
j_gene: TRBJ2-1
len: 14
CDR3nt: TGTGCCATCAGGCCGGGACTAGCGGCGGATGAGCAGTTCTTC
CDR3aa: CAIRPGLAADEQFF

abundance: few
d_gene: TRBD1
v_gene: TRBV5-1
j_gene: TRBJ1-2
len: 13
CDR3nt: TGCGCCAGCAGCAAGACAGGGGACTATGGCTACACCTTC
CDR3aa: CASSKTGDYGYTF

abundance: few
d_gene: TRBD2
v_gene: TRBV19
j_gene: TRBJ2-1
len: 17
CDR3nt: TGTGCCAGTAGTATGTCTAGCGGGCTAAACTCCTACAATGAGCAGTTCTTC
CDR3aa: CASSMSSGLNSYNEQFF

abundance: -
d_gene: TRBD2
v_gene: TRBV5-4
j_gene: TRBJ2-1
len: 18
CDR3nt: TGTGCCAGCAGCTTGGGGGGACTAGCGGGAGGAAAATTCAATGAGCAGTTCTTC
CDR3aa: CASSLGGLAGGKFNEQFF

abundance: -
d_gene: -
v_gene: TRBV7-2
j_gene: TRBJ2-4
len: 14
CDR3nt: TGTGCCAGCAGCCCGCAGAAGACCAAAAACATTCAGTACTTC
CDR3aa: CASSPQKTKNIQYF

abundance: -
d_gene: -
v_gene: TRBV5-6
j_gene: TRBJ2-6
len: 13
CDR3nt: TGTGCCAGCAGCTTTACAGAGTCCAACGTCCTGACTTTC
CDR3aa: CASSFTESNVLTF

abundance: few
d_gene: -
v_gene: TRBV18
j_gene: TRBJ2-4
len: 15
CDR3nt: TGTGCCAGCTCACCACCTCACACCGCACGAGACATTCAGTACTTC
CDR3aa: CASSPPHTARDIQYF

abundance: few
d_gene: -
v_gene: TRBV5-4
j_gene: TRBJ2-7
len: 15
CDR3nt: TGTGCCAGCAGCTTGGGCCGCGGCGTGGTTTACGAGCAGTACTTC
CDR3aa: CASSLGRGVVYEQYF

abundance: few
d_gene: -
v_gene: TRBV6-6
j_gene: TRBJ2-3
len: 16
CDR3nt: TGTGCCAGCACCCCGCGGGGTAGCGGCCCCACAGATACGCAGTATTTT
CDR3aa: CASTPRGSGPTDTQYF

abundance: few
d_gene: -
v_gene: TRBV7-9
j_gene: TRBJ1-4
len: 13
CDR3nt: TGTGCCAGCGGGGCTGCCGGACCTGAAAAACTGTTTTTT
CDR3aa: CASGAAGPEKLFF

abundance: many
d_gene: -
v_gene: TRBV14
j_gene: TRBJ2-3
len: 13
CDR3nt: TGTGCCAGGACGCGGCAGAGCACAGATACGCAGTATTTT
CDR3aa: CARTRQSTDTQYF

abundance: -
d_gene: TRBD2
v_gene: TRBV30
j_gene: TRBJ2-1
len: 16
CDR3nt: TGTGCCTGGAGCGACATAGGGACTAGCGGGACGAATGAGCAGTTCTTC
CDR3aa: CAWSDIGTSGTNEQFF

abundance: -
d_gene: -
v_gene: TRBV10-3
j_gene: TRBJ2-3
len: 14
CDR3nt: TGTGCCATCAGTGAGTCGAATGCGGGAGATACGCAGTATTTT
CDR3aa: CAISESNAGDTQYF

abundance: few
d_gene: -
v_gene: TRBV29-1
j_gene: TRBJ2-1
len: 10
CDR3nt: TGCAGCGTAGAGTACAATGAGCAGTTCTTC
CDR3aa: CSVEYNEQFF

abundance: few
d_gene: TRBD2
v_gene: TRBV5-4
j_gene: TRBJ2-1
len: 15
CDR3nt: TGTGCCAGCAGCCCGACCGGGAGGACCTACAATGAGCAGTTCTTC
CDR3aa: CASSPTGRTYNEQFF

abundance: -
d_gene: TRBD1
v_gene: TRBV6-1
j_gene: TRBJ1-2
len: 14
CDR3nt: TGTGCCAGCAGTGAAGGACAGGGACCCTATGGCTACACCTTC
CDR3aa: CASSEGQGPYGYTF

abundance: few
d_gene: TRBD2
v_gene: TRBV5-1
j_gene: TRBJ2-5
len: 15
CDR3nt: TGCGCCAGCAGCTGGGCGGGGACTAGCGGAGAGACCCAGTACTTC
CDR3aa: CASSWAGTSGETQYF

abundance: -
d_gene: -
v_gene: TRBV5-1
j_gene: TRBJ2-5
len: 16
CDR3nt: TGCGCCAGCAGCTTGCGAGCAAATCGTGGTACCGAGACCCAGTACTTC
CDR3aa: CASSLRANRGTETQYF

abundance: -
d_gene: -
v_gene: TRBV11-2
j_gene: TRBJ2-7
len: 11
CDR3nt: TGTGCCAGCAGCTCCTTGGGGGAGCAGTACTTC
CDR3aa: CASSSLGEQYF

abundance: few
d_gene: -
v_gene: TRBV4-3
j_gene: TRBJ2-1
len: 14
CDR3nt: TGCGCCAGCAGCGCTCAAGCGAGGGGCAATGAGCAGTTCTTC
CDR3aa: CASSAQARGNEQFF

abundance: -
d_gene: -
v_gene: TRBV30
j_gene: TRBJ2-1
len: 13
CDR3nt: TGTGCCTGGAGTGTAAATTCCTACAATGAGCAGTTCTTC
CDR3aa: CAWSVNSYNEQFF

abundance: -
d_gene: -
v_gene: TRBV25-1
j_gene: TRBJ2-5
len: 15
CDR3nt: TGTGCCAGCAGTGATGACTTCCGAAAGCCAGAGACCCAGTACTTC
CDR3aa: CASSDDFRKPETQYF

abundance: few
d_gene: -
v_gene: TRBV7-2
j_gene: TRBJ2-4
len: 13
CDR3nt: TGTGCCAGCAGCTCGCTCGATGGAGACATTCAGTACTTC
CDR3aa: CASSSLDGDIQYF

abundance: few
d_gene: -
v_gene: TRBV6-1
j_gene: TRBJ2-2
len: 10
CDR3nt: TGTGCCAGCGAGGCCGGGGAGCTGTTTTTT
CDR3aa: CASEAGELFF

abundance: -
d_gene: -
v_gene: TRBV18
j_gene: TRBJ2-3
len: 15
CDR3nt: TGTGCCAGCTCACCACTGGCGGGCCCCACAGATACGCAGTATTTT
CDR3aa: CASSPLAGPTDTQYF

abundance: -
d_gene: TRBD2
v_gene: TRBV29-1
j_gene: TRBJ2-7
len: 12
CDR3nt: TGCAGCGGGGGGACTACTGAGTACGAGCAGTACTTC
CDR3aa: CSGGTTEYEQYF

abundance: -
d_gene: -
v_gene: TRBV9
j_gene: TRBJ2-3
len: 14
CDR3nt: TGTGCCAGCAGCGTAGGGGCCGGGATAGATACGCAGTATTTT
CDR3aa: CASSVGAGIDTQYF

abundance: -
d_gene: TRBD2
v_gene: TRBV11-3
j_gene: TRBJ2-5
len: 14
CDR3nt: TGTGCCAGCAGCGCCCGGACTAGCGCAGAGACCCAGTACTTC
CDR3aa: CASSARTSAETQYF

abundance: few
d_gene: TRBD1
v_gene: TRBV30
j_gene: TRBJ1-2
len: 15
CDR3nt: TGTGCCTGGAGAGCTAAGACAGGGCGTTCTGATGGCTACACCTTC
CDR3aa: CAWRAKTGRSDGYTF

abundance: -
d_gene: TRBD2
v_gene: TRBV11-3
j_gene: TRBJ2-1
len: 16
CDR3nt: TGTGCCAGCAGCCGGATTGGGAGGGCCGGTATGAATGAGCAGTTCTTC
CDR3aa: CASSRIGRAGMNEQFF

abundance: -
d_gene: -
v_gene: TRBV12-5
j_gene: TRBJ2-1
len: 12
CDR3nt: TGTGCTAGTGGCCGGTCGCCCAATGAGCAGTTCTTC
CDR3aa: CASGRSPNEQFF

abundance: -
d_gene: -
v_gene: TRBV30
j_gene: TRBJ2-1
len: 11
CDR3nt: TGTGGTCTAGCTGGGTACAATGAGCAGTTCTTC
CDR3aa: CGLAGYNEQFF

abundance: few
d_gene: TRBD1
v_gene: TRBV29-1
j_gene: TRBJ2-3
len: 15
CDR3nt: TGCAGCGTCTTCAGTCCGGGACAGGGGTCAGATACGCAGTATTTT
CDR3aa: CSVFSPGQGSDTQYF

abundance: few
d_gene: -
v_gene: TRBV18
j_gene: TRBJ1-5
len: 14
CDR3nt: TGTGCCAGCTCATCACTAGAGAGCAATCAGCCCCAGCATTTT
CDR3aa: CASSSLESNQPQHF